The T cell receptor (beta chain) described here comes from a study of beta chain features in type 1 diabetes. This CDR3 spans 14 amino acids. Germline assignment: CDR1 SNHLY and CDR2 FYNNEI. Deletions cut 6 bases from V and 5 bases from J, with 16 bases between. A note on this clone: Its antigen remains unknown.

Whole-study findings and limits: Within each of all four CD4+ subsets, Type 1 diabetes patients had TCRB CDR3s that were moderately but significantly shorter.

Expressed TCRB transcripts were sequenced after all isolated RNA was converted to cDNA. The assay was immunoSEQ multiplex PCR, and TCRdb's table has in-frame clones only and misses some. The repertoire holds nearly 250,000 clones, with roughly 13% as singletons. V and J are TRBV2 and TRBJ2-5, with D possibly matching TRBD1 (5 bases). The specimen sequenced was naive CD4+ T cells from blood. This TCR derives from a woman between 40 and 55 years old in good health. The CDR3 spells CASRKDQGYETQYF. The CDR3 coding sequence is TGTGCCAGCAGGAAAGACCAGGGTTATGAGACCCAGTACTTC.